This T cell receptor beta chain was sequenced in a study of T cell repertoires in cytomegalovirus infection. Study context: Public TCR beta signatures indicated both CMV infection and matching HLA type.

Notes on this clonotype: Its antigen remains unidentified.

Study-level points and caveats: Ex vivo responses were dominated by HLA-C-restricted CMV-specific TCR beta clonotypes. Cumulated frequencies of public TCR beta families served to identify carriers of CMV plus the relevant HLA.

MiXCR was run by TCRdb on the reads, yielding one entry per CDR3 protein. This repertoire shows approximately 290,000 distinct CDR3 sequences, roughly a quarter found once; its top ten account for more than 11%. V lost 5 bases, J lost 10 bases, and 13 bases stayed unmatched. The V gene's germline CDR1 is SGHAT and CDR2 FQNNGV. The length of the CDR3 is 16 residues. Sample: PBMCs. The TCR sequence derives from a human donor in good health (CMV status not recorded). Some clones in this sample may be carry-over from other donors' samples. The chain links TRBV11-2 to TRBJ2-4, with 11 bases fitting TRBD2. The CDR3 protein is CASSPTRTIAGGIQYF. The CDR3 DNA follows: TGTGCCAGCAGCCCGACCCGAACTATAGCGGGAGGGATTCAGTACTTC.